These T cell receptor beta chains were read from a single sample in a study of shared clonotypes between healthy human individuals. Only in-frame clones appear in the TCRdb table, and some are missing; sequencing was by immunoSEQ multiplex PCR. The data contain roughly 2.4 million clones, 90% to 96% of them singletons. The sample taken for sequencing was naive CD4+ T cells sorted from blood. Receptor source: a man aged 18 to 29 in good health. CDR3s include the opening cysteine and the closing phenylalanine or tryptophan. D genes are given only for firm matches. Part of the rows lack a size; the others show once, few, many or a class for expanded clones.

V: TRBV6-5; D: .; J: TRBJ2-7; size: .; DNA: TGTGCCAGCAGTTCCCTCGGGACACCCTCCTACGAGCAGTACTTC; CDR3: CASSSLGTPSYEQYF
V: TRBV9; D: .; J: TRBJ2-3; size: .; DNA: TGTGCCAGCACCGAGGTTGGGGGTAGCACAGATACGCAGTATTTT; CDR3: CASTEVGGSTDTQYF
V: TRBV4-3; D: .; J: TRBJ1-1; size: .; DNA: TGCGCCAGCAGCCAAGAAGCTTGGATTTTTGGAGCTTTCTTT; CDR3: CASSQEAWIFGAFF
V: TRBV6-1; D: .; J: TRBJ1-5; size: few; DNA: TGTGCCAGCAGAAATAGACAGGGCAATCAGCCCCAGCATTTT; CDR3: CASRNRQGNQPQHF
V: TRBV7-2; D: .; J: TRBJ2-1; size: .; DNA: TGTGCCAGCAGCCCAACGGGGGGCGTAGGGTACAATGAGCAGTTCTTC; CDR3: CASSPTGGVGYNEQFF
V: TRBV7-9; D: .; J: TRBJ1-1; size: .; DNA: TGTGCCAGCAGCTTTCGGCAGGCTCGTGTTGGTACTGAAGCTTTCTTT; CDR3: CASSFRQARVGTEAFF
V: TRBV7-2; D: .; J: TRBJ1-5; size: .; DNA: TGTGCCAGCAGCTTTGGACGCGTGCAGCCCCAGCATTTT; CDR3: CASSFGRVQPQHF
V: TRBV7-9; D: TRBD2; J: TRBJ2-5; size: .; DNA: TGTGCCAGCAGCTTACGACTAGCGGGGGGGCCGAGAGAGACCCAGTACTTC; CDR3: CASSLRLAGGPRETQYF
V: TRBV5-1; D: .; J: TRBJ2-2; size: .; DNA: TGCGCCAGCAGCTTGGAAGTTAGATCCGGGGTCGGGGAGCTGTTTTTT; CDR3: CASSLEVRSGVGELFF
V: TRBV6-5; D: .; J: TRBJ2-3; size: .; DNA: TGTGCCAGCAGTTACGGCGGTAGCGCGGCAGATACGCAGTATTTT; CDR3: CASSYGGSAADTQYF
V: TRBV18; D: .; J: TRBJ1-1; size: .; DNA: TGTGCCAGCTCACCACTCAGGTCTGAAGCTTTCTTT; CDR3: CASSPLRSEAFF
V: TRBV5-1; D: .; J: TRBJ1-2; size: .; DNA: TGCGCCAGCAGTCGGGAGGTGAACTATGGCTACACCTTC; CDR3: CASSREVNYGYTF
V: TRBV6-5; D: .; J: TRBJ1-1; size: .; DNA: TGTGCCAGCAGTCCGGCGGGCAGCAACACTGAAGCTTTCTTT; CDR3: CASSPAGSNTEAFF
V: TRBV14; D: TRBD1; J: TRBJ2-3; size: .; DNA: TGTGCCAGCAAACGACAGGGAGCAGATACGCAGTATTTT; CDR3: CASKRQGADTQYF
V: TRBV5-1; D: .; J: TRBJ2-5; size: .; DNA: TGCGCCAGCACAACAGGAGACCTTAGGGGTCAAGAGACCCAGTACTTC; CDR3: CASTTGDLRGQETQYF
V: TRBV13; D: .; J: TRBJ2-7; size: .; DNA: TGTGCCAGCAGATTAAGCGGACGTAACCCCTACGAGCAGTACTTC; CDR3: CASRLSGRNPYEQYF
V: TRBV7-2; D: .; J: TRBJ1-1; size: .; DNA: TGTGCCAGCAGCTTAAACAGGAACACTGAAGCTTTCTTT; CDR3: CASSLNRNTEAFF
V: TRBV9; D: .; J: TRBJ2-7; size: .; DNA: TGTGCCAGCAGCGTAGGTGGAATCGGCGGGTACGAGCAGTACTTC; CDR3: CASSVGGIGGYEQYF
V: TRBV9; D: .; J: TRBJ2-2; size: .; DNA: TGTGCCAGCAGCTCCCTCGCCCGGTCTGCGAACACCGGGGAGCTGTTTTTT; CDR3: CASSSLARSANTGELFF
V: TRBV6-1; D: TRBD1; J: TRBJ1-3; size: .; DNA: TGTGCCAGCAGTGATAACCCCGGGACAGGGGGAAACACCATATATTTT; CDR3: CASSDNPGTGGNTIYF
V: TRBV2; D: TRBD2; J: TRBJ2-3; size: .; DNA: TGTGCCAGCAGCGGGACTAGCGGGAGAGATACGCAGTATTTT; CDR3: CASSGTSGRDTQYF
V: TRBV2; D: .; J: TRBJ2-1; size: .; DNA: TGTGCCAGCAGGGCCCAGGGGTTAAACAATGAGCAGTTCTTC; CDR3: CASRAQGLNNEQFF
V: TRBV7-2; D: .; J: TRBJ1-5; size: .; DNA: TGTGCCAGCAGCTTAGATCTGAGTGGGCCCCAGCATTTT; CDR3: CASSLDLSGPQHF
V: TRBV28; D: .; J: TRBJ2-4; size: .; DNA: TGTGCCAGCAGTTTACAGGCAGCTCCGAACATTCAGTACTTC; CDR3: CASSLQAAPNIQYF
V: TRBV29-1; D: .; J: TRBJ2-1; size: .; DNA: TGCAGCGTCGCAGACCCCGACGAGCAGTTCTTC; CDR3: CSVADPDEQFF
V: TRBV29-1; D: .; J: TRBJ1-3; size: .; DNA: TGCAGCGTTGAAACTGGGTCTGGAAACACCATATATTTT; CDR3: CSVETGSGNTIYF
V: TRBV5-1; D: .; J: TRBJ1-1; size: .; DNA: TGCGCCACCCGGAGGGGGGCGAACACTGAAGCTTTCTTT; CDR3: CATRRGANTEAFF
V: TRBV29-1; D: .; J: TRBJ2-6; size: .; DNA: TGCAGCGTCGCAGGGGTTCCTGGGGCCAACGTCCTGACTTTC; CDR3: CSVAGVPGANVLTF
V: TRBV6-6; D: .; J: TRBJ1-1; size: .; DNA: TGTGCCAGCAGTTACTCGGGGGTTATGAACACTGAAGCTTTCTTT; CDR3: CASSYSGVMNTEAFF
V: TRBV11-2; D: .; J: TRBJ2-7; size: .; DNA: TGTGCCAGCAGCTTGACAGGATACGAGCAGTACTTC; CDR3: CASSLTGYEQYF
V: TRBV7-9; D: .; J: TRBJ1-6; size: .; DNA: TGTGCCAGCAGCTTGATGCAGGGTCAATCACCCCTCCACTTT; CDR3: CASSLMQGQSPLHF
V: TRBV4-3; D: TRBD1; J: TRBJ2-7; size: once; DNA: TGCGCCAGCAGCCGCACGGGACAGGGACTCTACGAGCAGTACTTC; CDR3: CASSRTGQGLYEQYF
V: TRBV28; D: .; J: TRBJ2-3; size: .; DNA: TGTGCCAGCAGTACCCGGACATGGGGAACCATTAGCACAGATACGCAGTATTTT; CDR3: CASSTRTWGTISTDTQYF
V: TRBV19; D: .; J: TRBJ2-7; size: .; DNA: TGTGCCAGTACCCCGCAGGGGGGGACCTACGAGCAGTACTTC; CDR3: CASTPQGGTYEQYF
V: TRBV18; D: .; J: TRBJ1-4; size: .; DNA: TGTGCCAGCTCACCAATCGAGGGTGAAAAACTGTTTTTT; CDR3: CASSPIEGEKLFF
V: TRBV9; D: TRBD1; J: TRBJ2-1; size: .; DNA: TGTGCCAGCAGCTTAACCGGGACAGGATACAATGAGCAGTTCTTC; CDR3: CASSLTGTGYNEQFF
V: TRBV7-7; D: TRBD1; J: TRBJ1-5; size: .; DNA: TGTGCTAGCAGCCCGGGACAGGGGGAGCCCCAGCATTTT; CDR3: CASSPGQGEPQHF
V: TRBV6-5; D: .; J: TRBJ1-5; size: .; DNA: TGTGCCAGCAGTTACTCCCCGGGGGATACGGCCCAGCATTTT; CDR3: CASSYSPGDTAQHF
V: TRBV19; D: TRBD2; J: TRBJ2-7; size: .; DNA: TGTGCCAGTAGGGACCACCGGGGGGGCGAGCAGTACTTC; CDR3: CASRDHRGGEQYF
V: TRBV13; D: TRBD2; J: TRBJ2-3; size: .; DNA: TGTGCCAGCAGCATCATAGCGGGGGGGCTGGCAGATACGCAGTATTTT; CDR3: CASSIIAGGLADTQYF